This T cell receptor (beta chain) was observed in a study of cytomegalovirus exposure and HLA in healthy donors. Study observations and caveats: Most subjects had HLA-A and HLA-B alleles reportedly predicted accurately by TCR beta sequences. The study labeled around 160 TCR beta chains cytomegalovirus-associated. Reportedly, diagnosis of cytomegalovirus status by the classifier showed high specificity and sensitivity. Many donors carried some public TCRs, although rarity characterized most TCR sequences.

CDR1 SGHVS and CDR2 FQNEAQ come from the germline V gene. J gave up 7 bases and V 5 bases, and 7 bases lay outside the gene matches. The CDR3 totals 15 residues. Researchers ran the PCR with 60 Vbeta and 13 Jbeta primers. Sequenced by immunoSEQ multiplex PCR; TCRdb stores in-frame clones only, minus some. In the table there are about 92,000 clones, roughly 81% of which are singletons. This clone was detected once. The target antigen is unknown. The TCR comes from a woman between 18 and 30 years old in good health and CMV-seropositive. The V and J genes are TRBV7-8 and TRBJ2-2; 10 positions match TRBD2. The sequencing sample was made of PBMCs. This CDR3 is CASSLQGLASGELFF. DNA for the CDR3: TGTGCCAGCAGCCTCCAGGGACTAGCGAGCGGGGAGCTGTTTTTT.